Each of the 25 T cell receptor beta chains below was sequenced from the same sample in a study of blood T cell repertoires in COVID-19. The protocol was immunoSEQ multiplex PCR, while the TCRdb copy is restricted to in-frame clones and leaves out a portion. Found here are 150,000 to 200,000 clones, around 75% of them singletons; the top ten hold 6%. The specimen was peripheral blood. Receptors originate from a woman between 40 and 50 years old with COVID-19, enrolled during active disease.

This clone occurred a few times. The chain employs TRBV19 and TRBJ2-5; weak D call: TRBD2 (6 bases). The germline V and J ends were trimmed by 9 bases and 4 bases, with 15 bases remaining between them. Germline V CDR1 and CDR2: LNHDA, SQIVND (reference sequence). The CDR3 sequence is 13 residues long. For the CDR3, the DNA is TGTGCCAGCCTAGTTCCGGAGGGAGAGACCCAGTACTTC. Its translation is CASLVPEGETQYF.

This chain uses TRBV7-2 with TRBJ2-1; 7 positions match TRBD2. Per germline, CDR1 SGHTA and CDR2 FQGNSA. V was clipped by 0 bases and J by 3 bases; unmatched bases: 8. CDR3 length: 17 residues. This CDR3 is CASSLAPYGGGYNEQFF. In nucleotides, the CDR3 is TGTGCCAGCAGCTTAGCCCCTTATGGGGGGGGCTACAATGAGCAGTTCTTC.

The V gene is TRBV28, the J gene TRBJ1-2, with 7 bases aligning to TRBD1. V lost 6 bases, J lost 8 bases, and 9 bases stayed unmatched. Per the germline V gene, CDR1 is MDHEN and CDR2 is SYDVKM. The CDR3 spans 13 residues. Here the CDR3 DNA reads TGTGCCAGCAGAGATCCGGGACAGAAGGGCTACACCTTC. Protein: CASRDPGQKGYTF.

The CDR3 nucleotides read TGTGCCAGCAGCCAAGATACAGGCAATCAGCCCCAGCATTTT. This gives the protein CASSQDTGNQPQHF. The chain links TRBV3-1 (or the pseudogene TRBV3-2) to TRBJ1-5; no reliable D call. The V end was cut by 0 bases, the J end by 2 bases, with 5 bases between. Per germline, CDR1 LGHDT and CDR2 YNNKEL (reference sequence). This CDR3 is 14 amino acids long.

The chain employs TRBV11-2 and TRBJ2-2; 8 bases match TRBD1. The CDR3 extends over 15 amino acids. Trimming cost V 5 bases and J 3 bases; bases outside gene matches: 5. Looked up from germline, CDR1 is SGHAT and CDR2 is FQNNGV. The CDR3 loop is CASSQRQGYTGELFF. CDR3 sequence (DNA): TGTGCCAGCAGCCAACGACAGGGGTACACCGGGGAGCTGTTTTTT.

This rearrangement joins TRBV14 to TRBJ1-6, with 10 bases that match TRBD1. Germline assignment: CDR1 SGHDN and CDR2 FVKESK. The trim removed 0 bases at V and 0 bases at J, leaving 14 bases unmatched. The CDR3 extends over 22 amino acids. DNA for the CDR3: TGTGCCAGCAGCCAAGAAGCTCCTAGGACAGGGGGACCTAGCTCCTATAATTCACCCCTCCACTTT. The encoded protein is CASSQEAPRTGGPSSYNSPLHF.

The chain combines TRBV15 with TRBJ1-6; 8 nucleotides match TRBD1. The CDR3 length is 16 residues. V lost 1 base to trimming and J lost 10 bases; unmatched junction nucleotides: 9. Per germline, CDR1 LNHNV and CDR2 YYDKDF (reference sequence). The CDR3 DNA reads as TGTGCCACCAGCAGAGTGCAGGGGGCCGGTGAATCACCCCTCCACTTT. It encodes CATSRVQGAGESPLHF.

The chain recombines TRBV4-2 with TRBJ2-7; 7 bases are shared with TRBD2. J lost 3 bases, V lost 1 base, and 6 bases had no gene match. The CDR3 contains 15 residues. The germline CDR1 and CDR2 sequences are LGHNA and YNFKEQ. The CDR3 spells CASSQGGGMSYEQYF. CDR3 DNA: TGTGCCAGCAGCCAAGGGGGGGGAATGAGCTACGAGCAGTACTTC.

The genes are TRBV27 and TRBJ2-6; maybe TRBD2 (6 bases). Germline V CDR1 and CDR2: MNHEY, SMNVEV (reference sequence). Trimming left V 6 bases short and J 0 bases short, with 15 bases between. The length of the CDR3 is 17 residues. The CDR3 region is CASRYGGAHSGANVLTF. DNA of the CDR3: TGTGCCAGCAGGTATGGCGGGGCACACTCTGGGGCCAACGTCCTGACTTTC.

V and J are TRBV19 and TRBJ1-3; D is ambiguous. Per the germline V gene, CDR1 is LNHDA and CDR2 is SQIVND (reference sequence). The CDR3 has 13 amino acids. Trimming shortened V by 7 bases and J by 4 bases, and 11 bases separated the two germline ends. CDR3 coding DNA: TGTGCCAGTACCCTGCTCGGGGGAAACACCATATATTTT. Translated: CASTLLGGNTIYF.

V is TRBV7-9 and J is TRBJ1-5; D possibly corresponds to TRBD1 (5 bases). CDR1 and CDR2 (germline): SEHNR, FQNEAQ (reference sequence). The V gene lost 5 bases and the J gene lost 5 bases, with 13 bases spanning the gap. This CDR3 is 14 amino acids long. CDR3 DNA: TGTGCCAGCAGCATTCACGGGGGGGATCAGCCCCAGCATTTT. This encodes CASSIHGGDQPQHF.

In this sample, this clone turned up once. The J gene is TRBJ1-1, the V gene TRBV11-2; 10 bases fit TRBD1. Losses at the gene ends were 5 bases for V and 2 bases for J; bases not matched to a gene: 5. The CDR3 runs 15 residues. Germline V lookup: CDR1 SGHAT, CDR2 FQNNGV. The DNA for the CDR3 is TGTGCCAGCAGCCCCAGGACAGGGGGAAACACTGAAGCTTTCTTT. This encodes CASSPRTGGNTEAFF.

In nucleotides, the CDR3 is TGTGCCACTACCACCCAGTACTTC. This encodes CATTTQYF. The chain uses TRBV7-9 and TRBJ2-5; D not certain. The CDR3 length is 8 residues. Germline lookup yields CDR1 SEHNR and CDR2 FQNEAQ (reference sequence). The V end was cut by 10 bases, the J end by 8 bases, with 5 bases between.

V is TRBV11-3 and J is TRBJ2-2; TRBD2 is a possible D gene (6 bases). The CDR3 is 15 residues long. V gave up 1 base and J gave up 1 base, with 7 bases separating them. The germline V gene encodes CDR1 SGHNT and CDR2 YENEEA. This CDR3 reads CASSLAGVNTGELFF. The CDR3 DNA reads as TGTGCCAGCAGCTTAGCGGGAGTGAACACCGGGGAGCTGTTTTTT.

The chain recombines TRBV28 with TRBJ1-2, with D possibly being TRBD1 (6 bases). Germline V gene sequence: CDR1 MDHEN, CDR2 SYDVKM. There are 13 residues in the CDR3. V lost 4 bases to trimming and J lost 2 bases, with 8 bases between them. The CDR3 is CASSSQGNYGYTF. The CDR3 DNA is TGTGCCAGCAGTTCTCAGGGGAACTATGGCTACACCTTC.

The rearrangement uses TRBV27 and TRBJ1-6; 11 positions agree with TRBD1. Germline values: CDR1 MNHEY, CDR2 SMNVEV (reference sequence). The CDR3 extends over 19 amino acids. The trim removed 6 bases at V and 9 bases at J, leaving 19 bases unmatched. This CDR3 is CASSQSGDRGGFFGSPLHF. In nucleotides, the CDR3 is TGTGCCAGCAGCCAAAGTGGGGACAGGGGGGGGTTTTTTGGTTCACCCCTCCACTTT.

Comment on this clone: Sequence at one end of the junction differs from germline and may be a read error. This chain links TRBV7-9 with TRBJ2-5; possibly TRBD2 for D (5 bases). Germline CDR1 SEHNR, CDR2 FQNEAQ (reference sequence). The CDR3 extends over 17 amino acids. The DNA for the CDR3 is TGTGCCAGCAGTCTCTATGCGGTGAGGGCGGTCCAAGAGGCCCAGTACTTC. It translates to CASSLYAVRAVQEAQYF.

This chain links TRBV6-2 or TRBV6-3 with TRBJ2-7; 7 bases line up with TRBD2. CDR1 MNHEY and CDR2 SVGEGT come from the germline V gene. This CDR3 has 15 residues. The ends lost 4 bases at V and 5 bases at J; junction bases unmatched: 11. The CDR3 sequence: CASSSLGSGDNEQYF. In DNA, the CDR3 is TGTGCCAGCAGTTCCTTGGGCAGCGGGGATAACGAGCAGTACTTC.

CDR3: CASSLEGGSGGGELFF. CDR3 sequence (DNA): TGTGCCAGCAGCTTGGAGGGAGGGAGCGGCGGCGGGGAGCTGTTTTTT. V and J are TRBV5-5 and TRBJ2-2, with 7 bases matching TRBD2. CDR1 is SGHKS, CDR2 YYEKEE, per germline (reference sequence). This CDR3 is built from 16 residues. J lost 7 bases, V lost 0 bases, and 9 bases had no gene match.

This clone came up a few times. CDR3 region: CASSQDRPARNTGELFF. The CDR3 DNA reads as TGTGCCAGCAGCCAAGATCGCCCAGCGAGGAACACCGGGGAGCTGTTTTTT. The V and J genes are TRBV4-2 and TRBJ2-2; unclear D gene. The V gene lost 0 bases and the J gene lost 1 base, with 12 bases spanning the gap. The CDR3 runs 17 residues. Germline lookup yields CDR1 LGHNA and CDR2 YNFKEQ.

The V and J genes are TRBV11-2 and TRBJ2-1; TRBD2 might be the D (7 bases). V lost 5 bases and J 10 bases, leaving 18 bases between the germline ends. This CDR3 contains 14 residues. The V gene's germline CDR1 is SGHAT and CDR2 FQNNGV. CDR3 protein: CASSALGGRGEQFF. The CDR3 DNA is TGTGCCAGCAGCGCCCTGGGGGGGCGGGGGGAGCAGTTCTTC.

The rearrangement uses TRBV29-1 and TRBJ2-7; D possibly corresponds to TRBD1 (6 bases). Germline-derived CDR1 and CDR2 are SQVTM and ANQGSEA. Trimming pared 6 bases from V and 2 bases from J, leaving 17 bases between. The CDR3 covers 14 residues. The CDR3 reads CSVGRGSGPYEQYF. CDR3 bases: TGCAGCGTGGGTAGGGGGAGCGGACCCTACGAGCAGTACTTC.

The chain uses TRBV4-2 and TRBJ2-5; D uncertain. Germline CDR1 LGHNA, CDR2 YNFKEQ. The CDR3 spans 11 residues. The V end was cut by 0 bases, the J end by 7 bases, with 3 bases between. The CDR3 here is CASSQDGTQYF. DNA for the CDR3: TGTGCCAGCAGCCAAGACGGGACCCAGTACTTC.

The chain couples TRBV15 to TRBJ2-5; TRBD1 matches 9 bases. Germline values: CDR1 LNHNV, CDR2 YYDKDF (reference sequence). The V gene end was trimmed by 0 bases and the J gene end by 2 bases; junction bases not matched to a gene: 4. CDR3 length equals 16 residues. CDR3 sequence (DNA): TGTGCCACCAGCAGAGATAACAGGGGGCCTCAAGAGACCCAGTACTTC. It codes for CATSRDNRGPQETQYF.

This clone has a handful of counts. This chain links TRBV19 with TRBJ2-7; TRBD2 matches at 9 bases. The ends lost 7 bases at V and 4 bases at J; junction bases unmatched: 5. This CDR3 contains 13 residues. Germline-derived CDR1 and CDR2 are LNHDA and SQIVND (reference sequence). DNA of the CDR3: TGTGCCAGTACGCCTAGCGGGACTTACGAGCAGTACTTC. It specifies CASTPSGTYEQYF.